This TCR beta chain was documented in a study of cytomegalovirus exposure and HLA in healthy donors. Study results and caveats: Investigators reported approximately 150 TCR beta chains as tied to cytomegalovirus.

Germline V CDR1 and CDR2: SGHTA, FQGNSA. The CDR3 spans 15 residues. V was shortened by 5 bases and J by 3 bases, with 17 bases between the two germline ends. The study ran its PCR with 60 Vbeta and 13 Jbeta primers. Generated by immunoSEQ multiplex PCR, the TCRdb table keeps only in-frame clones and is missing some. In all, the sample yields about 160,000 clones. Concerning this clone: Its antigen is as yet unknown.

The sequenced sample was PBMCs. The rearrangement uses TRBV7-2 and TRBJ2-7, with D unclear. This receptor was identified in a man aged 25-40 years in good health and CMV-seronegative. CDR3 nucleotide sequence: TGTGCCAGCAGCCCGATAGAATCGCGGTACTACGAGCAGTACTTC. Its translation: CASSPIESRYYEQYF.